This T cell receptor (beta chain) was profiled in a study of blood T cell repertoires in COVID-19. This study enrolled people aged roughly 18 to 90 from around 26 US geographic areas. Cohorts were determined from participant-reported clinical history. Method: immunoSEQ multiplex PCR; TCRdb's copy keeps in-frame clones and lacks some. The sample lists a few hundred thousand clones, roughly 91% occurring once. Source material: PBMCs or T cells enriched from blood (not recorded which). The receptor comes from a middle-aged man who had recovered from COVID-19.

CDR3 sequence reads: CASSLYSYTEAFF. CDR3 DNA: TGTGCCAGCAGCTTGTACAGCTACACTGAAGCTTTCTTT. The rearrangement uses TRBV5-5 and TRBJ1-1; D unclear. Germline V CDR1 and CDR2: SGHKS, YYEKEE (reference sequence). This CDR3 comprises 13 residues. The germline V and J ends were trimmed by 1 base and 3 bases, with 7 bases remaining between them.